A single sample gave rise to the 30 T cell receptor beta chains below, sequenced in a study of vaccination effects on CD4 cells after COVID-19. No antigen is known for these receptors. Sequencing was performed with immunoSEQ multiplex PCR; in TCRdb, only in-frame clones are kept and a portion is missing. This sample has roughly 30,000 clones, with roughly 80% found just once. The culture ran for under eleven days, and then CD4+ T cells were isolated. The person acquired a PCR-confirmed SARS-CoV-2 infection between March and December 2020. Every participant took two doses of the BNT162b2 or mRNA-1273 vaccine. The starting material was CD4+ T cells from PBMCs cultured without peptide, obtained after COVID-19 vaccination. Receptors originate from a human donor who had a prior SARS-CoV-2 infection.

The chain joins TRBV2 to TRBJ1-1; weak D call: TRBD1 (6 bases). The germline V gene has CDR1 SNHLY and CDR2 FYNNEI. The CDR3 sequence is 12 residues long. The CDR3 DNA sequence: TGTGCAAGAAGGACAGATTATTCTGAAGCTTTCTTT. As protein: CARRTDYSEAFF.

V is TRBV3-1 (or the pseudogene TRBV3-2) and J is TRBJ1-1; D gene ambiguous. V lost 0 bases, J lost 5 bases, and 10 bases lay in between. This CDR3 has 14 residues. Germline CDR1 LGHDT, CDR2 YNNKEL (reference sequence). Here the CDR3 DNA reads TGTGCCAGCAGCCAAGACATCCTAGGGACTGAAGCTTTCTTT. This codes for CASSQDILGTEAFF.

The sample holds a few counts of this clone. The chain joins TRBV18 to TRBJ2-5; no clear D. The V gene's germline CDR1 is KGHSH and CDR2 LQKENI. The CDR3 is 14 amino acids. Trimming removed 1 base at V and 7 bases at J, with 13 bases between. DNA of the CDR3: TGTGCCAGCTCACCACAGACCCAATTAGGGACCCAGTACTTC. As protein: CASSPQTQLGTQYF.

The rearrangement joins TRBV15 to TRBJ1-5, with 9 bases fitting TRBD1. From germline, CDR1 is LNHNV and CDR2 YYDKDF (reference sequence). The CDR3 runs to 15 residues. The V gene end was trimmed by 5 bases and the J gene end by 3 bases; junction bases not matched to a gene: 5. This chain's CDR3 is CATSPGQGPNQPQHF. CDR3 coding DNA: TGTGCCACCAGCCCCGGACAGGGGCCCAATCAGCCCCAGCATTTT.

The sample holds one count of this clone. The genes are TRBV6-6 and TRBJ1-1, with a weak D call TRBD1 (5 bases). The CDR3 has 13 amino acids. Looked up from germline, CDR1 is MNHNY and CDR2 is SVGAGI (reference sequence). With 3 bases removed from V and 8 bases from J, the gap between germline ends came to 13 bases. The CDR3: CASSYGTHREAFF. In DNA form, the CDR3 reads TGTGCCAGCAGTTATGGGACCCATCGGGAAGCTTTCTTT.

The CDR3 DNA follows: TGTGCCAGCAGCTTGGTAGCGGGGGGGCCCTACGAGCAGTACTTC. This codes for CASSLVAGGPYEQYF. The rearrangement joins TRBV5-5 to TRBJ2-7; 11 bases match TRBD2. V was clipped by 0 bases and J by 2 bases; unmatched bases: 1. The CDR3 has 15 amino acids. The V gene's germline CDR1 is SGHKS and CDR2 YYEKEE (reference sequence).

This clone was picked up one time. The chain is built from TRBV21-1 and TRBJ1-5; TRBD1, as called in the table, went unchecked against the DNA. TRBV21-1 represents a pseudogene. This CDR3 region has 17 residues. The CDR3 nucleotides read TGTGCCAGCAGCAAATACGAGCCGAACAGGCCCAATCAGCCCCAGCATTTT. Its protein product is CASSKYEPNRPNQPQHF.

The gene calls are TRBV9 and TRBJ1-2; possibly TRBD1 for D (6 bases). V lost 4 bases and J 4 bases, leaving 11 bases between the germline ends. The CDR3 is made up of 13 amino acids. CDR1 and CDR2 (germline): SGDLS, YYNGEE. In DNA form, the CDR3 reads TGTGCCAGCAGCCCCGGGACATCCTATGGCTACACCTTC. Its translation: CASSPGTSYGYTF.

The genes are TRBV1 and TRBJ2-3; TRBD2 reflects the table's D call only, with no check against the DNA. TRBV1 is a recognized pseudogene. This CDR3 has 17 residues. CDR3 amino acids: CTSSQGKIPEGTDTQYF. The CDR3 DNA is TGCACCAGCAGCCAGGGAAAGATACCGGAGGGCACAGATACGCAGTATTTT.

CDR3 DNA sequence: TGTGCCAGCAGAAGTACAGGGCGGGAGACCCAGTACTTC. Residues: CASRSTGRETQYF. This chain joins TRBV2 and TRBJ2-5; weak D call: TRBD1 (6 bases). The V end was cut by 6 bases, the J end by 5 bases, with 13 bases between. The V gene's germline CDR1 is SNHLY and CDR2 FYNNEI. The CDR3 sequence is 13 residues long.

The chain carries TRBV11-1 and TRBJ1-1; a possible D gene is TRBD1 (5 bases). The germline V and J ends were trimmed by 2 bases and 5 bases, with 15 bases remaining between them. The CDR3 is 15 amino acids. Germline V CDR1 and CDR2: SGHAT, FQDESV (reference sequence). CDR3 sequence (DNA): TGTGCCAGCAGCTTATCTCCCACAGGTGGAACTGAAGCTTTCTTT. Its translation: CASSLSPTGGTEAFF.

This clone was detected only a few times. The chain employs TRBV9 and TRBJ1-1; D is unclear. CDR1 SGDLS and CDR2 YYNGEE come from the germline V gene. The CDR3 is 13 amino acids. Between the trimmed V and J ends, which lost 1 base and 5 bases, there was a span of 9 bases. The CDR3 nucleotides read TGTGCCAGCAGCGTATCTGTTGGGACTGAAGCTTTCTTT. It translates to CASSVSVGTEAFF.

The rearrangement joins TRBV5-6 to TRBJ1-2, with a weak D call TRBD1 (6 bases). The germline gives CDR1 SGHDT, CDR2 YYEEEE. This CDR3 has 15 amino acids. V shed 3 bases and J shed 8 bases, with 20 bases lying between them. CDR3 in DNA: TGTGCCAGCAGCTCAAAGCCGGGACAAGTAATAGGCTACACCTTC. It codes for CASSSKPGQVIGYTF.

This clone turned up a few times. The rearrangement links TRBV3-1 (or the pseudogene TRBV3-2) to TRBJ2-3; 10 bases map to TRBD2. The CDR3 totals 17 residues. In germline, CDR1 is LGHDT, CDR2 YNNKEL (reference sequence). V shed 0 bases, J shed 4 bases, and the junction held 7 bases outside the gene matches. In DNA form, the CDR3 reads TGTGCCAGCAGCCAAGAGGTCTCTAGCGGGAGACCAGATACGCAGTATTTT. Amino acid sequence: CASSQEVSSGRPDTQYF.

This chain joins TRBV19 and TRBJ1-5; maybe TRBD1 (6 bases). The CDR3 spans 16 residues. The V end lost 3 bases, the J end lost 3 bases, and 15 bases lay between the germline ends. CDR1 is LNHDA, CDR2 SQIVND, per germline (reference sequence). CDR3 sequence (DNA): TGTGCCAGTAGTATTAGCCCCACAGGGACCAATCAGCCCCAGCATTTT. Protein sequence: CASSISPTGTNQPQHF. Filled out from reference TRBV19 and TRBJ1-5, the complete variable domain reads DGGITQSPKYLFRKEGQNVTLSCEQNLNHDAMYWYRQDPGQGLRLIYYSQIVNDFQKGDIAEGYSVSREKKESFPLTVTSAQKNPTAFYLCASSISPTGTNQPQHFGDGTRLSIL.

The V gene is TRBV5-1, the J gene TRBJ2-2; D not certain. Trimming took off 0 bases at V and 5 bases at J, with 11 bases between the two ends. This CDR3 region has 15 residues. Germline V gene sequence: CDR1 SGHRS, CDR2 YFSETQ. The CDR3 sequence: CASSLDSVRTGELFF. CDR3 nucleotide sequence: TGCGCCAGCAGCTTGGACAGTGTCAGAACCGGGGAGCTGTTTTTT.

CDR3 coding DNA: TGTGCCAGCTCACCAGGCTGGGGACAGGGAGGGAAACTGTTTTTT. Protein product: CASSPGWGQGGKLFF. This chain connects TRBV18 to TRBJ1-4; TRBD1 agrees at 9 bases. The CDR3 is 15 residues long. With V trimmed by 2 bases and J by 11 bases, 9 bases remained unmatched. In germline, CDR1 is KGHSH, CDR2 LQKENI. Full variable domain (rest looked up from reference TRBV18 and TRBJ1-4): NAGVMQNPRHLVRRRGQEARLRCSPMKGHSHVYWYRQLPEEGLKFMVYLQKENIIDESGMPKERFSAEFPKEGPSILRIQQVVRGDSAAYFCASSPGWGQGGKLFFGSGTQLSVL.

The chain joins TRBV5-1 to TRBJ2-1; 14 nucleotides line up with TRBD2. The germline gives CDR1 SGHRS, CDR2 YFSETQ. Unmatched junction bases numbered 11, after V lost 2 bases and J lost 7 bases. The CDR3 is 18 amino acids. As DNA, the CDR3 is TGCGCCAGCAGCTTTAAAAGACTAGCGGGAGGGGATATTAATGAGCAGTTCTTC. Translation: CASSFKRLAGGDINEQFF.

The V gene is TRBV5-1, the J gene TRBJ2-7, with D perhaps given as TRBD1 or TRBD2 (6 bases each). V was clipped by 5 bases and J by 6 bases, with 30 bases between them. The CDR3 totals 18 residues. Germline V gene data show CDR1 as SGHRS and CDR2 as YFSETQ. The CDR3 here is CASSQKRGRGRFFGEQYF. In DNA form, the CDR3 reads TGCGCCAGCAGTCAAAAACGGGGGCGGGGAAGGTTTTTCGGCGAGCAGTACTTC.

The rearrangement joins TRBV30 to TRBJ1-1; no definite D call. The CDR3 covers 15 residues. Trimming stripped 3 bases from V and 3 bases from J, with 17 bases between. Germline V gene lookup returns CDR1 GTSNPN and CDR2 SVGIG (reference sequence). The CDR3 is CAWRPLPPDYTEAFF. The CDR3 coding sequence is TGTGCCTGGAGACCCCTGCCCCCGGACTACACTGAAGCTTTCTTT.

The V call is TRBV5-1, the J call TRBJ1-5; D remains unclear. The V gene's germline CDR1 is SGHRS and CDR2 YFSETQ. This CDR3 spans 13 amino acids. Trimming took 2 bases from V and 3 from J, leaving 6 bases between them. CDR3 amino acids: CASSFDPNQPQHF. The DNA of the CDR3 is TGCGCCAGCAGCTTTGACCCCAATCAGCCCCAGCATTTT.

This clone was detected only a few times. The chain recombines TRBV6-5 with TRBJ2-2; D unclear. CDR3 size: 14 residues. V shed 6 bases and J shed 2 bases, with 10 bases lying between them. Looked up from germline, CDR1 is MNHEY and CDR2 is SVGAGI. This CDR3 reads CASSFAQNTGELFF. In DNA form, the CDR3 reads TGTGCCAGCAGCTTCGCTCAAAACACCGGGGAGCTGTTTTTT.

The V gene is TRBV7-9, the J gene TRBJ2-1; 7 bases line up with TRBD1. V dropped 7 bases and J dropped 3; count of bases not matched to a gene: 12. This CDR3 comprises 16 residues. Germline CDR1 is SEHNR and CDR2 is FQNEAQ (reference sequence). Here the CDR3 reads CASTGQAALYYNEQFF. The DNA of the CDR3 is TGTGCCAGCACCGGACAGGCCGCACTTTACTACAATGAGCAGTTCTTC.

The chain is built from TRBV5-1 and TRBJ1-3; no clear D. Per germline, CDR1 SGHRS and CDR2 YFSETQ. The length of the CDR3 is 13 residues. Deletions cut 0 bases from V and 8 bases from J, with 9 bases between. The CDR3 nucleotides are TGCGCCAGCAGCTTGGAAATCGGGGACACCATATATTTT. Translated, it gives CASSLEIGDTIYF. The full variable domain, completed using reference TRBV5-1 and TRBJ1-3, is KAGVTQTPRYLIKTRGQQVTLSCSPISGHRSVSWYQQTPGQGLQFLFEYFSETQRNKGNFPGRFSGRQFSNSRSEMNVSTLELGDSALYLCASSLEIGDTIYFGEGSWLTVV.

CDR3 amino acids: CAWSIAGGSLNEKLFF. The CDR3 region has the DNA TGTGCCTGGAGTATTGCAGGGGGTTCTCTGAATGAAAAACTGTTTTTT. The chain employs TRBV30 and TRBJ1-4, with 7 bases that match TRBD1. With 2 bases clipped from V and 5 bases from J, the junction kept 11 bases outside the gene matches. The CDR3 runs to 16 residues. Germline CDR1 reads GTSNPN; CDR2 reads SVGIG (reference sequence).

This clone was counted once. This rearrangement joins TRBV5-4 to TRBJ1-1; the D gene is possibly TRBD1 (6 bases). Trimming removed 4 bases at V and 5 bases at J, with 18 bases between. This CDR3 is 15 amino acids long. The germline gives CDR1 SGHNT, CDR2 YYREEE (reference sequence). The CDR3 reads CASSIYRVGETEAFF. The CDR3 DNA is TGTGCCAGCAGCATATACAGGGTTGGGGAGACTGAAGCTTTCTTT.

V is TRBV5-4 and J is TRBJ2-3; 13 bases line up with TRBD2. V shed 3 bases, J shed 1 base, and the junction held 2 bases outside the gene matches. The CDR3 runs to 16 residues. Germline V gives CDR1 SGHNT, CDR2 YYREEE (reference sequence). Written as DNA, the CDR3 is TGTGCCAGCAGCTCAGGACTAGCGGGGGGCACAGATACGCAGTATTTT. Translation gives CASSSGLAGGTDTQYF.

The rearrangement links TRBV30 to TRBJ1-3, with 9 bases aligning to TRBD1. Germline CDR1 and CDR2: GTSNPN and SVGIG (reference sequence). J gave up 3 bases and V 3 bases, and 6 bases lay outside the gene matches. This CDR3 region has 15 residues. The CDR3 DNA follows: TGTGCCTGGAGCGCGGACAGGGGTTTTGGAAACACCATATATTTT. This gives the protein CAWSADRGFGNTIYF. Complete variable domain (other parts from reference TRBV30 and TRBJ1-3): SQTIHQWPATLVQPVGSPLSLECTVEGTSNPNLYWYRQAAGRGLQLLFYSVGIGQISSEVPQNLSASRPQDRQFILSSKKLLLSDSGFYLCAWSADRGFGNTIYFGEGSWLTVV.

V and J are TRBV5-4 and TRBJ1-1; D not certain. This CDR3 has 11 residues. Between the trimmed V and J ends, which lost 4 bases and 6 bases, there was a span of 7 bases. Looked up from germline, CDR1 is SGHNT and CDR2 is YYREEE (reference sequence). Here the CDR3 reads CASSRKSEAFF. In nucleotides, the CDR3 is TGTGCCAGCAGCCGCAAGTCTGAAGCTTTCTTT.

The chain joins TRBV24-1 to TRBJ2-3; 12 positions agree with TRBD2. Germline-derived CDR1 and CDR2 are KGHDR and SFDVKD. This CDR3 is built from 18 residues. V was pared by 3 bases and J by 6 bases, with 12 bases of the junction left unmatched. DNA for the CDR3: TGTGCCACCAGTGATGGATGGGCTAGCGGGAGGGCACATGATACGCAGTATTTT. Protein: CATSDGWASGRAHDTQYF.